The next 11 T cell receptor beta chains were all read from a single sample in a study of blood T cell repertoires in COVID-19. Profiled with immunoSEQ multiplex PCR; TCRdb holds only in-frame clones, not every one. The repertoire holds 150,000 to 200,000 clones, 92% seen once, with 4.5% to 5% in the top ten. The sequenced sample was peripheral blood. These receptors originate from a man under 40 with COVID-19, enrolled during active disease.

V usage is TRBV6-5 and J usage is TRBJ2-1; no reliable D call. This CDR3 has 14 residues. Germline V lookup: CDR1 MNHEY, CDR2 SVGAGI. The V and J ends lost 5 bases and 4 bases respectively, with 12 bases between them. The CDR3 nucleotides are TGTGCCAGCAGTCCGTCCGACTCGTACAATGAGCAGTTCTTC. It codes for CASSPSDSYNEQFF.

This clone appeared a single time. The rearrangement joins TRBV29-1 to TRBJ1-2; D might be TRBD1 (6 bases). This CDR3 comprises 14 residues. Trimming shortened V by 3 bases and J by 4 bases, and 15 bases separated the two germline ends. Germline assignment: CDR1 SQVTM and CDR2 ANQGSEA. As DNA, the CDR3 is TGCAGCGTTGATCAAAGGGGGGGTAGCTATGGCTACACCTTC. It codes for CSVDQRGGSYGYTF. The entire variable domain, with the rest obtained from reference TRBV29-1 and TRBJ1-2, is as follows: SAVISQKPSRDICQRGTSLTIQCQVDSQVTMMFWYRQQPGQSLTLIATANQGSEATYESGFVIDKFPISRPNLTFSTLTVSNMSPEDSSIYLCSVDQRGGSYGYTFGSGTRLTVV.

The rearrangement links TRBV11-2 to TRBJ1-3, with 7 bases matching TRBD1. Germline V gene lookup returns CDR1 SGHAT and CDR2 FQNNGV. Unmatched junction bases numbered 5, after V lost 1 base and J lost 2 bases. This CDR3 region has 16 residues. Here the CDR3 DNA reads TGTGCCAGCAGCTTAGTAGGGACAGTTGCTGGAAACACCATATATTTT. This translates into CASSLVGTVAGNTIYF.

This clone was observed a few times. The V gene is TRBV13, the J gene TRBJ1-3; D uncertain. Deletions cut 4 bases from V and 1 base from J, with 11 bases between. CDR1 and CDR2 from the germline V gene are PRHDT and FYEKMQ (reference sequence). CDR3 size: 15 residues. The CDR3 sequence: CASSYYPGSGNTIYF. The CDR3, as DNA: TGTGCCAGCAGCTACTATCCGGGATCTGGAAACACCATATATTTT. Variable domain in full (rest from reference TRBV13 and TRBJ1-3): AAGVIQSPRHLIKEKRETATLKCYPIPRHDTVYWYQQGPGQDPQFLISFYEKMQSDKGSIPDRFSAQQFSDYHSELNMSSLELGDSALYFCASSYYPGSGNTIYFGEGSWLTVV.

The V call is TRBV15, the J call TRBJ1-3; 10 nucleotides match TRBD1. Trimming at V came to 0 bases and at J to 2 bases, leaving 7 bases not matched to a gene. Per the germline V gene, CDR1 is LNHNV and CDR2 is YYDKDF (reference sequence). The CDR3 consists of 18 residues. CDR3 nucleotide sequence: TGTGCCACCAGCAGAGATCGTCCGGGACAGGGGCCTGGAAACACCATATATTTT. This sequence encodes CATSRDRPGQGPGNTIYF.

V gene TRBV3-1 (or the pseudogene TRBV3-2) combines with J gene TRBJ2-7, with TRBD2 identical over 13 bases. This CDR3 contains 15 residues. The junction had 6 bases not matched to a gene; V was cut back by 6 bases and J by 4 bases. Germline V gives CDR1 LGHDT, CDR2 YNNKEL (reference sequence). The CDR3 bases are TGTGCCAGCAGGGGGGGGACTAGCGGGATTTACGAGCAGTACTTC. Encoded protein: CASRGGTSGIYEQYF.

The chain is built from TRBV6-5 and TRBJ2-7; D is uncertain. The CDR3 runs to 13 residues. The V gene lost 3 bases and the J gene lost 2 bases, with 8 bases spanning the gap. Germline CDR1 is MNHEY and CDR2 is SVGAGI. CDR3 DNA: TGTGCCAGCAGTTATACAGCCACCTACGAGCAGTACTTC. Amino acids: CASSYTATYEQYF.

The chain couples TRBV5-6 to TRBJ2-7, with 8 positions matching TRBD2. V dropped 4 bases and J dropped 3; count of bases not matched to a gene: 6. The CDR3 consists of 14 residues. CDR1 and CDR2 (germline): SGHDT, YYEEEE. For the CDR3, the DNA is TGTGCCAGCAGCCAGCAGGGACTAGACTACGAGCAGTACTTC. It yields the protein CASSQQGLDYEQYF.

CDR3: CASSLATGHGYTF. For the CDR3, the DNA is TGTGCCAGCAGCCTCGCCACAGGGCATGGCTACACCTTC. The chain couples TRBV9 to TRBJ1-2, with D possibly TRBD1 on 6 matching bases. V was pared by 4 bases and J by 6 bases, with 13 bases between. Germline CDR1 SGDLS, CDR2 YYNGEE. CDR3 length: 13 amino acids.

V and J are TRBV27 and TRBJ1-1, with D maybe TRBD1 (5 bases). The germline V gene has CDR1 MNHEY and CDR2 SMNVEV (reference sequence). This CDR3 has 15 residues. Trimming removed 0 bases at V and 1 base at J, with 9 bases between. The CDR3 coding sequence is TGTGCCAGCAGTTTATCCGTAAGGGGGAACACTGAAGCTTTCTTT. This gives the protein CASSLSVRGNTEAFF.

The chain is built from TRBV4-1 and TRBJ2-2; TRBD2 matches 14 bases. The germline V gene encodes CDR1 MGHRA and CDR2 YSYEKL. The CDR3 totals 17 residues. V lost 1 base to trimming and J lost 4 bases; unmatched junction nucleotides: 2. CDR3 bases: TGCGCCAGCAGCCAAGGACTAGCGGGAGGGGTCACCGGGGAGCTGTTTTTT. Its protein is CASSQGLAGGVTGELFF.